The rows below give T cell receptor beta chains drawn from one sample of a study of a mutant IDH1 vaccine in newly diagnosed glioma. Assay used: immunoSEQ multiplex PCR; TCRdb lists only in-frame clones, some missing. The sample has roughly 120,000 clones, over 75% seen once. Their antigens are not known. This specimen consisted of PBMCs, obtained from a glioma patient whose treatment included an IDH1 peptide vaccine. These receptors all stem from a man aged 35 to 55 with glioma. Both conserved end residues are part of each CDR3. Each record gives: D gene, J gene, clone size, V gene, CDR3 protein, CDR3 DNA. A D gene is named only where the DNA matches it firmly. The size field is filled for only some rows; it gives once, few, many or a size class.

D: -; J: TRBJ2-1; size: -; V: TRBV7-9; CDR3: CASSSGNNEQFF; DNA: TGTGCCAGCAGCTCCGGAAACAATGAGCAGTTCTTC
D: TRBD2; J: TRBJ2-1; size: -; V: TRBV7-6; CDR3: CASSEGLAGGAEEQFF; DNA: TGTGCCAGCAGCGAGGGACTAGCGGGAGGAGCCGAGGAGCAGTTCTTC
D: TRBD1; J: TRBJ1-2; size: once; V: TRBV19; CDR3: CASTTGAYGYTF; DNA: TGTGCCAGTACCACAGGGGCATATGGCTACACCTTC
D: TRBD1; J: TRBJ1-2; size: -; V: TRBV19; CDR3: CASSGPGQGSYTF; DNA: TGTGCCAGTAGTGGCCCGGGACAGGGCTCCTACACCTTC
D: TRBD1; J: TRBJ2-7; size: once; V: TRBV7-9; CDR3: CASSPGQGKVYEQYF; DNA: TGTGCCAGCAGCCCGGGACAGGGAAAGGTCTACGAGCAGTACTTC
D: -; J: TRBJ2-1; size: -; V: TRBV10-3; CDR3: CAIGIVAGAGEQFF; DNA: TGTGCCATCGGGATTGTGGCAGGGGCGGGTGAGCAGTTCTTC
D: -; J: TRBJ2-1; size: -; V: TRBV28; CDR3: CATRNLGEQFF; DNA: TGTGCCACCAGAAACTTAGGGGAGCAGTTCTTC
D: TRBD1; J: TRBJ1-2; size: -; V: TRBV7-6; CDR3: CASSLENRGRPNYGYTF; DNA: TGTGCCAGCAGCTTAGAGAACAGGGGGCGCCCTAACTATGGCTACACCTTC
D: TRBD1; J: TRBJ1-6; size: -; V: TRBV30; CDR3: CAWSAGQINSPLHF; DNA: TGTGCCTGGAGTGCGGGACAGATAAATTCACCCCTCCACTTT
D: -; J: TRBJ2-2; size: -; V: TRBV7-2; CDR3: CASSPIPGSVGELFF; DNA: TGTGCCAGCAGCCCCATCCCGGGATCGGTCGGGGAGCTGTTTTTT
D: -; J: TRBJ2-1; size: -; V: TRBV19; CDR3: CASSGLWGNEQFF; DNA: TGTGCCAGTAGTGGGTTATGGGGGAATGAGCAGTTCTTC
D: -; J: TRBJ2-7; size: -; V: TRBV21-1; CDR3: CASSTNRLAGDEQYF; DNA: TGTGCCAGCAGCACCAATCGACTAGCGGGGGACGAGCAGTACTTC
D: -; J: TRBJ2-1; size: -; V: TRBV7-7; CDR3: CASSLLPRDSYNEQFF; DNA: TGTGCTAGCAGCTTGCTCCCGCGGGACTCCTACAATGAGCAGTTCTTC
D: TRBD1; J: TRBJ2-1; size: -; V: TRBV19; CDR3: CASSTDRGRVYNEQFF; DNA: TGTGCCAGTAGTACAGACAGGGGGAGAGTCTACAATGAGCAGTTCTTC
D: TRBD2; J: TRBJ2-3; size: -; V: TRBV9; CDR3: CASSVAASGPTDTQYF; DNA: TGTGCCAGCAGCGTAGCCGCTAGCGGACCCACAGATACGCAGTATTTT
D: TRBD1; J: TRBJ1-6; size: -; V: TRBV15; CDR3: CATSRERGHNSPLHF; DNA: TGTGCCACCAGCAGAGAGAGGGGGCATAATTCACCCCTCCACTTT
D: -; J: TRBJ1-4; size: -; V: TRBV18; CDR3: CASSKGAPNEKLFF; DNA: TGTGCCAGCTCAAAAGGAGCCCCTAATGAAAAACTGTTTTTT
D: -; J: TRBJ1-5; size: -; V: TRBV7-8; CDR3: CASSLAGAGNQPQHF; DNA: TGTGCCAGCAGCTTAGCAGGGGCTGGGAATCAGCCCCAGCATTTT
D: -; J: TRBJ2-7; size: -; V: TRBV28; CDR3: CASSPGPLDEQYF; DNA: TGTGCCAGCAGCCCCGGACCGCTAGACGAGCAGTACTTC
D: TRBD1; J: TRBJ2-6; size: -; V: TRBV27; CDR3: CASSPRGQRFSGANVLTF; DNA: TGTGCCAGCAGCCCCAGGGGACAGCGGTTCTCTGGGGCCAACGTCCTGACTTTC
D: TRBD1; J: TRBJ1-2; size: -; V: TRBV5-1; CDR3: CASSPGGQANTANYGYTF; DNA: TGCGCCAGCAGCCCGGGGGGACAGGCGAACACAGCTAACTATGGCTACACCTTC
D: TRBD1; J: TRBJ2-3; size: -; V: TRBV19; CDR3: CASSIGQGASDTQYF; DNA: TGTGCCAGTAGTATCGGACAGGGGGCCTCAGATACGCAGTATTTT
D: -; J: TRBJ2-2; size: -; V: TRBV6-5; CDR3: CASSYRTGHRGAVF; DNA: TGTGCCAGCAGTTACCGCACTGGGCACCGGGGAGCTGTTTTT
D: -; J: TRBJ2-7; size: -; V: TRBV6-1; CDR3: CASSERNPYEQYF; DNA: TGTGCCAGCAGTGAACGAAATCCATACGAGCAGTACTTC
D: -; J: TRBJ1-2; size: -; V: TRBV19; CDR3: CASSIGSGRTNYGYTF; DNA: TGTGCCAGTAGTATAGGGTCGGGACGGACTAACTATGGCTACACCTTC
D: TRBD1; J: TRBJ1-6; size: -; V: TRBV7-2; CDR3: CASSFLLQGADSPLHF; DNA: TGTGCCAGCAGCTTCCTATTACAGGGGGCGGACTCACCCCTCCACTTT
D: -; J: TRBJ2-7; size: -; V: TRBV2; CDR3: CASSERPYPGEQYF; DNA: TGTGCCAGCAGTGAACGGCCCTACCCGGGGGAGCAGTACTTC
D: -; J: TRBJ2-7; size: -; V: TRBV28; CDR3: CASSNPLYEQYF; DNA: TGTGCCAGTTCGAATCCGCTCTACGAGCAGTACTTC